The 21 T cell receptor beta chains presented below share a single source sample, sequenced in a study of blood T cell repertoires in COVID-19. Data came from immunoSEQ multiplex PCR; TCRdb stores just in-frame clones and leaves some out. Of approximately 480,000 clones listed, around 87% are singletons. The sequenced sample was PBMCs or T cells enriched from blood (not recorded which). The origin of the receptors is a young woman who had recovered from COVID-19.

The CDR3 is CASGLLAGVNKGETQYF. The CDR3 nucleotides read TGTGCCAGCGGACTACTAGCGGGGGTCAACAAAGGAGAGACCCAGTACTTC. The chain links TRBV5-8 to TRBJ2-5; 11 bases fit TRBD2. The CDR3 runs to 17 residues. With 7 bases clipped from V and 4 bases from J, the junction kept 15 bases outside the gene matches. Germline CDR1 and CDR2: SGHTS and YDEGEE.

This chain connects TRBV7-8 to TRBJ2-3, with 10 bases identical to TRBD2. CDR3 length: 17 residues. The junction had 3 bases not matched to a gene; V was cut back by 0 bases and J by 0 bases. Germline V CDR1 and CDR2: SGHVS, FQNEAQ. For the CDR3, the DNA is TGTGCCAGCAGCTTAGCAGGAGCGGGGGGGAGCACAGATACGCAGTATTTT. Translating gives CASSLAGAGGSTDTQYF.

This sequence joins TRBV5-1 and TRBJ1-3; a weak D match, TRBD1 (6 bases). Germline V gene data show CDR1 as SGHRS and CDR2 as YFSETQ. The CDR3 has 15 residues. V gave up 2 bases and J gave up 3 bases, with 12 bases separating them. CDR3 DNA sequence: TGCGCCAGCAGCTTACAGGGTTCAGGTGGAAACACCATATATTTT. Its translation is CASSLQGSGGNTIYF. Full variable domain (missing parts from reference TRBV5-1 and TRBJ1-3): KAGVTQTPRYLIKTRGQQVTLSCSPISGHRSVSWYQQTPGQGLQFLFEYFSETQRNKGNFPGRFSGRQFSNSRSEMNVSTLELGDSALYLCASSLQGSGGNTIYFGEGSWLTVV.

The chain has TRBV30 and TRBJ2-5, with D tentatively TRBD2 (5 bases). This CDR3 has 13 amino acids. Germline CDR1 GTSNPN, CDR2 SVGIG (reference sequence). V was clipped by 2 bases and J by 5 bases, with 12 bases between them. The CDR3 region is CAWSRSPGETQYF. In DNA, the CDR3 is TGTGCCTGGAGTAGGTCGCCGGGGGAGACCCAGTACTTC.

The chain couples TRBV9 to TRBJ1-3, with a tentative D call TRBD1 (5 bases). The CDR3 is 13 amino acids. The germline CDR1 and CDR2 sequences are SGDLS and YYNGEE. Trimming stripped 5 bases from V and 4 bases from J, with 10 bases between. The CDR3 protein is CASSGTIGNTIYF. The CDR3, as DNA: TGTGCCAGCAGTGGGACTATAGGAAACACCATATATTTT.

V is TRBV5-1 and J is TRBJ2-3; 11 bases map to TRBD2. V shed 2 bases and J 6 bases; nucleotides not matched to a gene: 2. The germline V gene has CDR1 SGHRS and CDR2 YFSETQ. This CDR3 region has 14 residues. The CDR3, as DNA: TGCGCCAGCAGCTTATGGACTAGCGGGGATACGCAGTATTTT. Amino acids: CASSLWTSGDTQYF.

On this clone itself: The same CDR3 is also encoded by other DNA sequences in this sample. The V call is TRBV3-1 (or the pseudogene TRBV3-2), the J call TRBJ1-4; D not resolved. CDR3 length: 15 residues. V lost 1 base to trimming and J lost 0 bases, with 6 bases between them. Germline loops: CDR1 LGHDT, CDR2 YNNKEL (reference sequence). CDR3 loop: CASSQGSATNEKLFF. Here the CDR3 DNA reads TGTGCCAGCAGCCAAGGGAGTGCAACTAATGAAAAACTGTTTTTT.

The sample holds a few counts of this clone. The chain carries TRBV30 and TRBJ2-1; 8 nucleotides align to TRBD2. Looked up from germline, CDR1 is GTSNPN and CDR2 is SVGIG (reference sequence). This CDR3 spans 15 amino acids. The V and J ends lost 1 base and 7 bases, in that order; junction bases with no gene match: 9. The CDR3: CAWSEGLAVSNEQFF. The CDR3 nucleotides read TGTGCCTGGAGTGAAGGACTAGCTGTGTCAAATGAGCAGTTCTTC.

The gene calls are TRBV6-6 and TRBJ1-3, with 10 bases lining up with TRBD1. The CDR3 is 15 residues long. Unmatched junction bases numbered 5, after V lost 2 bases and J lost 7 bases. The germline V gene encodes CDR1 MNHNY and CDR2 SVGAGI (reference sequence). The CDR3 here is CASSYPGQGDNTIYF. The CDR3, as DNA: TGTGCCAGCAGTTACCCAGGACAGGGGGATAACACCATATATTTT.

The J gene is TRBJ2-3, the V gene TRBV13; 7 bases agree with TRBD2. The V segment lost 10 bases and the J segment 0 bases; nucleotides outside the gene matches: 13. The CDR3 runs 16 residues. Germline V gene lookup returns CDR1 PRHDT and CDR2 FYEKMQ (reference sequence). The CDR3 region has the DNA TGTGCCACCGCAACCGGGGGGTTGTCTAGCACAGATACGCAGTATTTT. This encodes CATATGGLSSTDTQYF.

The CDR3 DNA follows: TGTGCCAGTAGTATAACCGGGACTGGAGGAAACACCATATATTTT. As protein: CASSITGTGGNTIYF. The chain has TRBV19 and TRBJ1-3, with D possibly being TRBD1 (5 bases). The CDR3 totals 15 residues. The germline V and J ends were trimmed by 2 bases and 4 bases, with 12 bases remaining between them. The V gene's germline CDR1 is LNHDA and CDR2 SQIVND (reference sequence).

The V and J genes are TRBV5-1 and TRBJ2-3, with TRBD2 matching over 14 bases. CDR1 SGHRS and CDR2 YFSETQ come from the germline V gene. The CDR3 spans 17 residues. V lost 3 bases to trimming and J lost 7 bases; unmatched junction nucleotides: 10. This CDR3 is CASSSGLAGGLRHTQYF. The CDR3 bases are TGCGCCAGCAGCTCAGGACTAGCGGGGGGACTACGTCATACGCAGTATTTT.

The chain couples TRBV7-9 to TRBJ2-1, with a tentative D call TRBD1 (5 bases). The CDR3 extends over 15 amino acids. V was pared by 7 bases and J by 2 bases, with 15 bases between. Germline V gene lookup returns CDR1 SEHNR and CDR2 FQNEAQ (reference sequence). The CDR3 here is CASITDGAAYNEQFF. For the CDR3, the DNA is TGTGCCAGCATCACGGATGGGGCGGCCTACAATGAGCAGTTCTTC.

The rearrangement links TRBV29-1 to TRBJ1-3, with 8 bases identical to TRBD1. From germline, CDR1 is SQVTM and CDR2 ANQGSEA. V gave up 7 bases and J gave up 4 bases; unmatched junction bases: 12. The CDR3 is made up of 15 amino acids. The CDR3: CSGLIFRGPGNTIYF. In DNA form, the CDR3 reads TGCAGCGGCCTCATTTTCAGGGGGCCAGGAAACACCATATATTTT.

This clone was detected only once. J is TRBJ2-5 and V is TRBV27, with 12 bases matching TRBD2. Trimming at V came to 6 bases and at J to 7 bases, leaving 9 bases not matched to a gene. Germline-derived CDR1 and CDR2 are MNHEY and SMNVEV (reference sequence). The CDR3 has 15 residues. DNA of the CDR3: TGTGCCAGCAGAGAGGGACTAGCGGGCACGGGGACCCAGTACTTC. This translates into CASREGLAGTGTQYF.

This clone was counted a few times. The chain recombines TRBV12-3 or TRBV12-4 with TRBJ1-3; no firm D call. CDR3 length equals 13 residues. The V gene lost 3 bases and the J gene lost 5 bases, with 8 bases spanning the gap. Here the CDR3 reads CASSFIIRNTIYF. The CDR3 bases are TGTGCCAGCAGTTTTATTATAAGAAACACCATATATTTT.

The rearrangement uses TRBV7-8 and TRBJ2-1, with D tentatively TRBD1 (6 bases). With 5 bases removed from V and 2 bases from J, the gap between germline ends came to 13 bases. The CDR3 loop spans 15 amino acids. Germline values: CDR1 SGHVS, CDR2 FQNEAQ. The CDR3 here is CASSVNRDTYNEQFF. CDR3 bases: TGTGCCAGCAGCGTCAACAGGGATACCTACAATGAGCAGTTCTTC.

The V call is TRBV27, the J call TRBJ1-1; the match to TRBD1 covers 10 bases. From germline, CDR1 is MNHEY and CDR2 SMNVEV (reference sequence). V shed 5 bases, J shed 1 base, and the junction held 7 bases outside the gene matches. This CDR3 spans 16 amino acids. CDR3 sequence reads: CASSLRGQGENTEAFF. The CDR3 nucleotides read TGTGCCAGCAGTCTCCGAGGACAGGGGGAGAACACTGAAGCTTTCTTT.

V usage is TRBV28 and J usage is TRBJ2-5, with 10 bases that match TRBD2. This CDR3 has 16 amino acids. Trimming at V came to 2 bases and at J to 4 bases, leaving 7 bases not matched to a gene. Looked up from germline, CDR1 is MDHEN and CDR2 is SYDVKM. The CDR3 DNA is TGTGCCAGCAGTTTAGAGCGGGGGGGCCGCCGAGAGACCCAGTACTTC. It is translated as CASSLERGGRRETQYF.

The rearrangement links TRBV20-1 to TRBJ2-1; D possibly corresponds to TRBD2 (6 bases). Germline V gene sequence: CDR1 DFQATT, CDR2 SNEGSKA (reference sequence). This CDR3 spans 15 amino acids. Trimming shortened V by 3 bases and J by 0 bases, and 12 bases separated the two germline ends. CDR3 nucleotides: TGCAGTGCTAGTTTAGCGGCGAGCTCCTACAATGAGCAGTTCTTC. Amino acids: CSASLAASSYNEQFF.

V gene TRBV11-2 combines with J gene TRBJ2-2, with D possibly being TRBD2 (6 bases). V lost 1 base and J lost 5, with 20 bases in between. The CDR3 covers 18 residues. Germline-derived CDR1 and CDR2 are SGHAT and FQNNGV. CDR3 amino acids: CASSLVGTSVGKTGELFF. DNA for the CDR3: TGTGCCAGCAGCTTAGTAGGGACTTCGGTTGGAAAAACCGGGGAGCTGTTTTTT.